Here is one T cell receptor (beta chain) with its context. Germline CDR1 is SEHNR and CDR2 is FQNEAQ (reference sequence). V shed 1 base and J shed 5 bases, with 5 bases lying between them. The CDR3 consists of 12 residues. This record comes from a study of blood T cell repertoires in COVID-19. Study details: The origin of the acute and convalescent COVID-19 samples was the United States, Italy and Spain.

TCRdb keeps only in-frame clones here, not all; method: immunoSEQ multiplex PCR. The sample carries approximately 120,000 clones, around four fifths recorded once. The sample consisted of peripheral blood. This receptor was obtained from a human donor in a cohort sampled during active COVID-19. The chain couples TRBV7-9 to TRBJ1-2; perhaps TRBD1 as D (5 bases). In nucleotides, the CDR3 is TGTGCCAGCAGCTTAGGACAGTATGGCTACACCTTC. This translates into CASSLGQYGYTF.